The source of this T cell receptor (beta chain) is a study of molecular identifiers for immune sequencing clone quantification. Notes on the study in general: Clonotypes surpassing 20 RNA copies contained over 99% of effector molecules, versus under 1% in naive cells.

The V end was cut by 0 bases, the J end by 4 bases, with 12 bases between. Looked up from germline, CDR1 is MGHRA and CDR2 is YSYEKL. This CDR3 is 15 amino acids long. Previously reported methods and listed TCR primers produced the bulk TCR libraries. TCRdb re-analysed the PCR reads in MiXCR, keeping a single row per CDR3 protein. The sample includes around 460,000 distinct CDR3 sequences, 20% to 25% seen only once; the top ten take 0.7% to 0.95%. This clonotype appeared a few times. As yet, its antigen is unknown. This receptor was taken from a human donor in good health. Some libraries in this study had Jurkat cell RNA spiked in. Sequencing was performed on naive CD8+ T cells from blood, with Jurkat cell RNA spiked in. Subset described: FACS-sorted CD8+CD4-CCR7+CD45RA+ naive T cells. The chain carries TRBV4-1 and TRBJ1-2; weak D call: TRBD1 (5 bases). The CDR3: CASSQEGEISYGYTF. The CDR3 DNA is TGCGCCAGCAGCCAAGAGGGGGAAATATCCTATGGCTACACCTTC.